This TCR beta chain emerged from a study of CD4 T cells in relation to SARS-CoV-2 and coronaviruses. Study information: Controls used an HIV-1 Nef peptide pool or no peptide.

Notes on this clone: Its antigen is not identified.

Unexposed donor CD4+ T cells date from about 2011-2018, before the COVID-19 pandemic. The cells were cultured for approximately 10 days before CD4+ T cells were isolated. As cell numbers allowed, unexposed-donor CD4+ T cells faced SARS-CoV-2 S/N and four cold-coronavirus spikes. The method was immunoSEQ multiplex PCR; TCRdb's version includes in-frame clones alone and lacks a portion of them. Among some 19,000 clones listed, just over 75% were seen once. The CDR3 loop spans 13 amino acids. Germline-derived CDR1 and CDR2 are SNHLY and FYNNEI. Trimming removed 4 bases at V and 0 bases at J, with 6 bases between.

Material: CD4+ T cells from PBMCs, cultured in vitro. The TCR comes from a human donor in good health. The gene calls are TRBV2 and TRBJ1-2; D perhaps matches TRBD1 (5 bases). As DNA, the CDR3 is TGTGCCAGCAGTGGACAGCCTAACTATGGCTACACCTTC. It specifies CASSGQPNYGYTF.